These 9 T cell receptor beta chains came from one sample sequenced in a study of blood T cell repertoires in COVID-19. TCRdb's copy holds only in-frame clones and misses some; the assay was immunoSEQ multiplex PCR. Among over 200,000 clones listed, roughly nine tenths were seen once. Sequencing used PBMCs or T cells enriched from blood (not recorded which). The receptors derive from a woman aged 45-65 years in a cohort exposed to, infected with or recovered from COVID-19 (not recorded which).

The V call is TRBV5-5, the J call TRBJ1-4; D unresolved. This CDR3 has 13 residues. Trimming took 0 bases from V and 5 from J, leaving 5 bases between them. Germline loops: CDR1 SGHKS, CDR2 YYEKEE (reference sequence). This CDR3 is CASSLDLNEKLFF. DNA for the CDR3: TGTGCCAGCAGCTTGGACCTAAATGAAAAACTGTTTTTT.

The DNA of the CDR3 is TGTGCCAGTAGTATTGGGACAGGGCGTTACGGCTACACCTTC. Its translation: CASSIGTGRYGYTF. The rearrangement joins TRBV19 to TRBJ1-2; 9 positions match TRBD1. V lost 3 bases to trimming and J lost 8 bases; unmatched junction nucleotides: 7. Germline V gene lookup returns CDR1 LNHDA and CDR2 SQIVND (reference sequence). The CDR3 covers 14 residues.

A few counts support this clone. This rearrangement joins TRBV5-4 to TRBJ1-2, with D maybe TRBD1 (5 bases). V lost 4 bases and J lost 4, with 14 bases in between. Looked up from germline, CDR1 is SGHNT and CDR2 is YYREEE (reference sequence). The CDR3 spans 14 residues. The CDR3 reads CASSQQATLYGYTF. The CDR3 coding sequence is TGTGCCAGCAGCCAACAGGCCACGCTCTATGGCTACACCTTC.

V usage is TRBV7-2 and J usage is TRBJ2-1; 8 nucleotides line up with TRBD2. Germline V lookup: CDR1 SGHTA, CDR2 FQGNSA. Trimming took 1 base from V and 9 from J; bases not matched to a gene: 5. This CDR3 contains 14 residues. The CDR3 protein is CASSLDGGVGEQFF. CDR3 bases: TGTGCCAGCAGCTTAGACGGGGGGGTTGGTGAGCAGTTCTTC.

V is TRBV5-4 and J is TRBJ2-1; possible D gene TRBD1, 5 bases. This CDR3 has 15 residues. The V end lost 0 bases, the J end lost 4 bases, and 11 bases lay between the germline ends. Per the germline V gene, CDR1 is SGHNT and CDR2 is YYREEE (reference sequence). The CDR3 nucleotides read TGTGCCAGCAGCTTGGGGCAGGGATCTTACAATGAGCAGTTCTTC. It is translated as CASSLGQGSYNEQFF.

This chain connects TRBV5-1 to TRBJ1-6; D is unclear. The CDR3 sequence is 14 residues long. Germline V gene data show CDR1 as SGHRS and CDR2 as YFSETQ. Trimming took 2 bases from V and 9 from J, leaving 12 bases between them. In DNA form, the CDR3 reads TGCGCCAGCAGCTTTCTCCAGGATGGTTCACCCCTCCACTTT. Translation: CASSFLQDGSPLHF.

V gene TRBV7-9 combines with J gene TRBJ1-1, with 8 bases fitting TRBD1. The CDR3 totals 14 residues. Looked up from germline, CDR1 is SEHNR and CDR2 is FQNEAQ (reference sequence). V lost 6 bases and J lost 1; bases outside the gene matches: 4. The CDR3 bases are TGTGCCAGCAGAAAAGGACAGGGGAACACTGAAGCTTTCTTT. The encoded protein is CASRKGQGNTEAFF.

The chain combines TRBV18 with TRBJ2-7; tentative D call: TRBD1 (5 bases). This CDR3 is built from 12 residues. Trimming took 3 bases from V and 9 from J, leaving 12 bases between them. From germline, CDR1 is KGHSH and CDR2 LQKENI. As DNA, the CDR3 is TGTGCCAGCTCACCTGATCAGGGCGGGCAGTACTTC. It codes for CASSPDQGGQYF. The variable domain in full, with the rest retrieved from reference TRBV18 and TRBJ2-7, is NAGVMQNPRHLVRRRGQEARLRCSPMKGHSHVYWYRQLPEEGLKFMVYLQKENIIDESGMPKERFSAEFPKEGPSILRIQQVVRGDSAAYFCASSPDQGGQYFGPGTRLTVT.

The chain combines TRBV5-1 with TRBJ2-7; 7 bases agree with TRBD2. The CDR3 sequence is 14 residues long. The germline V gene encodes CDR1 SGHRS and CDR2 YFSETQ. J lost 5 bases, V lost 7 bases, and 12 bases had no gene match. CDR3 bases: TGCGCCAGCGCCACCGTTGGTGGGGGGGACGAGCAGTACTTC. Protein: CASATVGGGDEQYF.